A single sample is the source of the 29 T cell receptor beta chains below, sequenced in a study of cytomegalovirus exposure and HLA in healthy donors. The PCR employed 60 Vbeta primers together with 13 Jbeta primers. The protocol was immunoSEQ multiplex PCR, while the TCRdb copy is restricted to in-frame clones and leaves out a portion. The table shows hundreds of thousands of clones, with 65% to 80% occurring only once. Material: PBMCs. Receptor source: a man aged 35 to 55 in good health and CMV-seronegative.

This rearrangement joins TRBV28 to TRBJ2-2; TRBD2 aligns across 9 bases. The CDR3 is 17 residues long. After removal of 7 bases from V and 3 bases from J, the junction contained 12 bases not matched to a gene. CDR1 and CDR2 from the germline V gene are MDHEN and SYDVKM. This chain's CDR3 is CASIGASGNRDTGELFF. DNA for the CDR3: TGTGCCAGCATTGGCGCTAGCGGGAATCGGGACACCGGGGAGCTGTTTTTT. Using reference TRBV28 and TRBJ2-2 for the parts outside the CDR3, the full variable domain is DVKVTQSSRYLVKRTGEKVFLECVQDMDHENMFWYRQDPGLGLRLIYFSYDVKMKEKGDIPEGYSVSREKKERFSLILESASTNQTSMYLCASIGASGNRDTGELFFGEGSRLTVL.

The chain is built from TRBV4-2 and TRBJ2-7, with 8 nucleotides matching TRBD2. V was pared by 0 bases and J by 4 bases, with 5 bases of the junction left unmatched. This CDR3 region has 15 residues. The germline V gene has CDR1 LGHNA and CDR2 YNFKEQ. CDR3 loop: CASSQDRGGVYEQYF. The CDR3 nucleotides are TGTGCCAGCAGCCAAGATCGGGGGGGAGTATACGAGCAGTACTTC.

V and J are TRBV5-1 and TRBJ1-1; D call uncertain. With 4 bases removed from V and 3 bases from J, the gap between germline ends came to 10 bases. The germline V gene encodes CDR1 SGHRS and CDR2 YFSETQ. The CDR3 has 13 amino acids. The CDR3, as DNA: TGCGCCAGCAGCCGTGGGCAGTACACTGAAGCTTTCTTT. As protein: CASSRGQYTEAFF.

CDR3 nucleotide sequence: TGTGCCAGCAGCTTATTAGCGGGGGGCCGCACAGATACGCAGTATTTT. This translates into CASSLLAGGRTDTQYF. The V gene is TRBV7-3, the J gene TRBJ2-3; 10 positions agree with TRBD2. V was pared by 2 bases and J by 1 base, with 3 bases of the junction left unmatched. This CDR3 has 16 residues. Germline-derived CDR1 and CDR2 are SGHTA and FQGTGA.

This sequence joins TRBV4-3 and TRBJ2-5; TRBD2 is a possible D gene (7 bases). This CDR3 has 15 residues. Germline CDR1 is LGHNA and CDR2 is YSLEER. Trimming pared 0 bases from V and 5 bases from J, leaving 13 bases between. CDR3 loop: CASSQDRGGMETQYF. DNA of the CDR3: TGCGCCAGCAGCCAAGATAGGGGGGGCATGGAGACCCAGTACTTC.

The chain combines TRBV28 with TRBJ2-7, with 7 positions matching TRBD1. The CDR3 loop spans 13 amino acids. Looked up from germline, CDR1 is MDHEN and CDR2 is SYDVKM. The V segment lost 5 bases and the J segment 5 bases; nucleotides outside the gene matches: 6. The CDR3 DNA follows: TGTGCCAGCAGTAATGGACAGGTCAACGAGCAGTACTTC. Protein product: CASSNGQVNEQYF.

The chain employs TRBV7-6 and TRBJ2-7, with 8 bases fitting TRBD1. The V gene end was trimmed by 3 bases and the J gene end by 2 bases; junction bases not matched to a gene: 0. CDR1 is SGHVS, CDR2 FNYEAQ, per germline. There are 13 residues in the CDR3. CDR3 amino acids: CASSLTGAYEQYF. Here the CDR3 DNA reads TGTGCCAGCAGCTTGACAGGGGCCTACGAGCAGTACTTC. The full variable domain, its missing parts supplied by reference TRBV7-6 and TRBJ2-7, is GAGVSQSPRYKVTKRGQDVALRCDPISGHVSLYWYRQALGQGPEFLTYFNYEAQQDKSGLPNDRFSAERPEGSISTLTIQRTEQRDSAMYRCASSLTGAYEQYFGPGTRLTVT.

The genes are TRBV9 and TRBJ1-3, with 9 nucleotides matching TRBD1. Germline V gene sequence: CDR1 SGDLS, CDR2 YYNGEE. V shed 3 bases and J 2 bases; nucleotides not matched to a gene: 6. The CDR3 covers 16 residues. In DNA form, the CDR3 reads TGTGCCAGCAGCGCCGGGACAGGGTCGGCTGGAAACACCATATATTTT. Protein sequence: CASSAGTGSAGNTIYF.

The chain uses TRBV7-8 and TRBJ2-7, with no clear D. Per germline, CDR1 SGHVS and CDR2 FQNEAQ. V was pared by 1 base and J by 5 bases, with 9 bases between. The CDR3 consists of 13 residues. CDR3 DNA sequence: TGTGCCAGCAGCTTAGAGCCCCGAGACGAGCAGTACTTC. As protein: CASSLEPRDEQYF.

Turning to this clone: At one end, the junction sequence differs from germline, possibly due to a read error. The rearrangement joins TRBV7-9 to TRBJ1-5, with D possibly TRBD1 on 6 matching bases. Germline lookup yields CDR1 SEHNR and CDR2 FQNEAQ (reference sequence). The CDR3 covers 14 residues. DNA of the CDR3: TGTTCCAGCAGCTACGGGACAAGCAATCAGCCCCAGCATTTT. Translated, it gives CSSSYGTSNQPQHF.

The rearrangement uses TRBV7-9 and TRBJ1-1; 8 nucleotides match TRBD1. This CDR3 spans 14 amino acids. The V gene end was trimmed by 6 bases and the J gene end by 3 bases; junction bases not matched to a gene: 6. Germline-derived CDR1 and CDR2 are SEHNR and FQNEAQ (reference sequence). For the CDR3, the DNA is TGTGCCAGCAGGGGGGACAGGTGGGACACTGAAGCTTTCTTT. It is translated as CASRGDRWDTEAFF.

This chain connects TRBV29-1 to TRBJ2-7; a possible D gene is TRBD2 (7 bases). Trimming pared 7 bases from V and 2 bases from J, leaving 12 bases between. The CDR3 covers 12 residues. The V gene's germline CDR1 is SQVTM and CDR2 ANQGSEA. DNA for the CDR3: TGCAGCGCCCGGGGGGCCACCTACGAGCAGTACTTC. This encodes CSARGATYEQYF.

This clone was recorded only once. The gene calls are TRBV28 and TRBJ1-4; D ambiguous. With 3 bases removed from V and 5 bases from J, the gap between germline ends came to 13 bases. This CDR3 has 15 residues. From germline, CDR1 is MDHEN and CDR2 SYDVKM. CDR3 nucleotide sequence: TGTGCCAGCAGTTTGTTCAGAGGGAAGAATGAAAAACTGTTTTTT. This encodes CASSLFRGKNEKLFF.

This CDR3 is CASSLDQGENQPQHF. CDR3 bases: TGTGCCAGCAGCTTAGATCAGGGGGAAAATCAGCCCCAGCATTTT. The chain joins TRBV7-9 to TRBJ1-5; TRBD1 matches 7 bases. The junction had 4 bases not matched to a gene; V was cut back by 1 base and J by 4 bases. The CDR3 length is 15 residues. Germline V gene lookup returns CDR1 SEHNR and CDR2 FQNEAQ (reference sequence).

This clone appeared a few times. V and J are TRBV9 and TRBJ2-3; D not resolved. Trimming stripped 4 bases from V and 2 bases from J, with 14 bases between. The CDR3 has 15 amino acids. Germline V gene lookup returns CDR1 SGDLS and CDR2 YYNGEE. The CDR3 is CASSKNSYITDTQYF. In nucleotides, the CDR3 is TGTGCCAGCAGCAAAAACAGTTATATCACAGATACGCAGTATTTT.

The genes are TRBV7-7 and TRBJ2-1, with D perhaps matching TRBD1 (6 bases). Trimming stripped 1 base from V and 1 base from J, with 17 bases between. The CDR3 spans 18 residues. Germline V gene sequence: CDR1 SSHAT, CDR2 FNYEAQ (reference sequence). The CDR3 region is CASSLGGYRDGSYNEQFF. CDR3 DNA: TGTGCCAGCAGCTTAGGAGGATACAGGGATGGATCCTACAATGAGCAGTTCTTC.

The genes are TRBV5-5 and TRBJ1-5, with D perhaps TRBD1 (5 bases). CDR3 length: 15 amino acids. V lost 2 bases, J lost 3 bases, and 12 bases lay in between. The germline V gene encodes CDR1 SGHKS and CDR2 YYEKEE (reference sequence). The CDR3: CASSLVWGVNQPQHF. DNA of the CDR3: TGTGCCAGCAGCTTAGTTTGGGGGGTCAATCAGCCCCAGCATTTT.

V gene TRBV28 combines with J gene TRBJ1-2; D is ambiguous. Germline assignment: CDR1 MDHEN and CDR2 SYDVKM. This CDR3 has 15 amino acids. Trimming pared 6 bases from V and 0 bases from J, leaving 14 bases between. The DNA of the CDR3 is TGTGCCAGCAGATCCTCCGGGATCTCTAACTATGGCTACACCTTC. It codes for CASRSSGISNYGYTF.

The gene calls are TRBV5-1 and TRBJ1-1; D call uncertain. Between the trimmed V and J ends, which lost 4 bases and 1 base, there was a span of 8 bases. Germline V gene lookup returns CDR1 SGHRS and CDR2 YFSETQ. This CDR3 comprises 13 residues. CDR3 bases: TGCGCCAGCAGCCCTGAGTCGAACACTGAAGCTTTCTTT. It encodes CASSPESNTEAFF.

The chain recombines TRBV19 with TRBJ1-5, with TRBD1 matching over 7 bases. The CDR3 is 14 residues long. The germline V gene has CDR1 LNHDA and CDR2 SQIVND (reference sequence). Unmatched junction bases numbered 10, after V lost 7 bases and J lost 7 bases. The CDR3 DNA reads as TGTGCCAGTACCCAGACAGGGCAAGGCCAGCCCCAGCATTTT. Amino acid sequence: CASTQTGQGQPQHF.

This sequence joins TRBV5-1 and TRBJ2-1; D is perhaps TRBD1 (6 bases). The V and J ends lost 4 bases and 9 bases respectively, with 23 bases between them. This CDR3 has 16 amino acids. Germline V CDR1 and CDR2: SGHRS, YFSETQ. The CDR3 is CASSRIGDPPQGEQFF. DNA of the CDR3: TGCGCCAGCAGCCGGATCGGGGACCCACCACAGGGTGAGCAGTTCTTC.

The chain couples TRBV27 to TRBJ1-1; no firm D call. Germline V gene data show CDR1 as MNHEY and CDR2 as SMNVEV (reference sequence). The CDR3 totals 13 residues. Between the trimmed V and J ends, which lost 3 bases and 4 bases, there was a span of 9 bases. The CDR3 nucleotides read TGTGCCAGCAGTTTGTACCCAGGCACTGAAGCTTTCTTT. It is translated as CASSLYPGTEAFF.

The genes are TRBV19 and TRBJ2-2, with 8 nucleotides matching TRBD2. The CDR3 has 16 amino acids. In germline, CDR1 is LNHDA, CDR2 SQIVND (reference sequence). J lost 1 base, V lost 4 bases, and 5 bases had no gene match. The CDR3 protein is CASSTRLARNTGELFF. CDR3 nucleotides: TGTGCCAGTAGTACCCGACTAGCGAGGAACACCGGGGAGCTGTTTTTT.

The chain combines TRBV7-9 with TRBJ2-7, with D possibly TRBD2 on 6 matching bases. This CDR3 is 14 amino acids long. The germline V and J ends were trimmed by 1 base and 2 bases, with 9 bases remaining between them. Per germline, CDR1 SEHNR and CDR2 FQNEAQ (reference sequence). The CDR3 sequence is CASSLGGGAYEQYF. As DNA, the CDR3 is TGTGCCAGCAGCTTAGGGGGCGGGGCCTACGAGCAGTACTTC.

The CDR3 bases are TGTGCCAGCAGTTTAGGTTGGAGGGGTAACACTGAAGCTTTCTTT. It is translated as CASSLGWRGNTEAFF. The gene calls are TRBV28 and TRBJ1-1; a weak D match, TRBD1 (5 bases). Germline CDR1 MDHEN, CDR2 SYDVKM. The CDR3 totals 15 residues. V gave up 2 bases and J gave up 2 bases, with 12 bases separating them.

CDR3 DNA sequence: TGTGCCAGCAACTCTTACAGGGGAGTGAACACTGAAGCTTTCTTT. This sequence encodes CASNSYRGVNTEAFF. This sequence joins TRBV7-9 and TRBJ1-1, with 7 bases that match TRBD1. The germline V gene encodes CDR1 SEHNR and CDR2 FQNEAQ (reference sequence). This CDR3 is 15 amino acids long. The J segment lost 0 bases and the V segment lost 7 bases, leaving 8 bases of the junction unmatched.

This clone occurred a few times. As DNA, the CDR3 is TGTGCCAGCAGCGTAGAGCCCCAGGGGGGACCCTACGAGCAGTACTTC. This gives the protein CASSVEPQGGPYEQYF. The genes are TRBV9 and TRBJ2-7; TRBD1 might be the D (7 bases). With 0 bases removed from V and 2 bases from J, the gap between germline ends came to 15 bases. Germline V gene lookup returns CDR1 SGDLS and CDR2 YYNGEE. CDR3 length equals 16 residues. Together with reference TRBV9 and TRBJ2-7, the CDR3 gives the full variable domain: DSGVTQTPKHLITATGQRVTLRCSPRSGDLSVYWYQQSLDQGLQFLIQYYNGEERAKGNILERFSAQQFPDLHSELNLSSLELGDSALYFCASSVEPQGGPYEQYFGPGTRLTVT.

To note about this clone: A junction end diverges from the germline sequence, so it may reflect a read error. The chain uses TRBV7-9 and TRBJ2-7; 12 nucleotides match TRBD1. The CDR3 spans 15 residues. Germline CDR1 SEHNR, CDR2 FQNEAQ (reference sequence). CDR3 nucleotides: TGTTCCAGCAGAGAAACGGGACAGGGGGCAGGGGAGCAGTACTTC. This codes for CSSRETGQGAGEQYF. The full variable domain, in which reference TRBV7-9 and TRBJ2-7 provide the parts outside the CDR3, is DTGVSQNPRHKITKRGQNVTFRCDPISEHNRLYWYRQTLGQGPEFLTYFQNEAQLEKSRLLSDRFSAERPKGSFSTLEIQRTEQGDSAMYLCSSRETGQGAGEQYFGPGTRLTVT.

The gene calls are TRBV7-7 and TRBJ2-2; 9 positions agree with TRBD2. J lost 0 bases, V lost 3 bases, and 5 bases had no gene match. The CDR3 is 17 amino acids. Germline V gene data show CDR1 as SSHAT and CDR2 as FNYEAQ (reference sequence). CDR3 nucleotide sequence: TGTGCCAGCAGCTTCAACCTAGCGGGACCGAACACCGGGGAGCTGTTTTTT. It yields the protein CASSFNLAGPNTGELFF.